This T cell receptor beta chain was sequenced for a study of shared clonotypes between healthy human individuals. The study ran the assay at deep level. Some clones are missing from TCRdb's copy, which holds only in-frame ones; the method was immunoSEQ multiplex PCR. The table lists more than 450,000 clones, 79% of them singletons, with 10% to 15% in the top ten. Trimming pared 2 bases from V and 7 bases from J, leaving 16 bases between. CDR1 is SGHKS and CDR2 is YYEKEE in the germline V gene (reference sequence). There are 14 residues in the CDR3. Input material: PBMCs. The chain recombines TRBV5-5 with TRBJ2-7; D not resolved. The clonotype originates from a woman aged 40-49 years in good health. Some clones in this sample may be carry-over from other donors' samples. CDR3 loop: CASSFTSRNQEQYF. In nucleotides, the CDR3 is TGTGCCAGCAGCTTTACGAGCCGCAATCAGGAGCAGTACTTC.